This TCR beta chain emerged from a study of T cells in Graves' hyperthyroidism and ophthalmopathy. Aged 18 to 65, the patients had hyperthyroidism that was newly diagnosed and had lasted under 2 months. This clonotype was seen many times. There are 15 residues in the CDR3. Germline CDR1 reads SGHTA; CDR2 reads FQGNSA. The V and J ends lost 5 bases and 5 bases respectively, with 18 bases between them. The CDR3 regions of TCR beta were amplified from RNA transcripts. The primer set for the first-round RT-PCR of the TCR CDR3 was HTBI. One entry per CDR3 protein results from TCRdb running MiXCR on the multiplex PCR reads. The table has under 700,000 distinct CDR3 sequences, over 15% seen once.

The chain recombines TRBV7-2 with TRBJ1-1; D gene unclear. Material: blood. The origin of this receptor is a woman in her late teens or twenties with Graves' hyperthyroidism. CDR3 amino acids: CASSPFPRGRTEAFF. CDR3 DNA: TGTGCCAGCAGCCCGTTCCCGCGAGGGCGTACTGAAGCTTTCTTT.